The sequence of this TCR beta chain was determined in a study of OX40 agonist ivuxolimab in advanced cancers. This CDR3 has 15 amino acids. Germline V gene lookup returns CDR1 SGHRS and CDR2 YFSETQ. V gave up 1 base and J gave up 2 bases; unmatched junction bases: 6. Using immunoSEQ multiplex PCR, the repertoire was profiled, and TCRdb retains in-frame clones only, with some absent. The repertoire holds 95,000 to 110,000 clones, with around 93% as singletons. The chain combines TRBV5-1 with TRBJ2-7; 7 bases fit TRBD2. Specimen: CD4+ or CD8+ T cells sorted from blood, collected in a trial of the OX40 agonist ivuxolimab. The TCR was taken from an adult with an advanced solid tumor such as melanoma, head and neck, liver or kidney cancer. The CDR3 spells CASSLLAGVAYEQYF. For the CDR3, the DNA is TGCGCCAGCAGCTTGCTGGCGGGAGTTGCCTACGAGCAGTACTTC.